A single sample is the source of the 9 T cell receptor beta chains below, sequenced in a study of T cells in Graves' hyperthyroidism and ophthalmopathy. RNA transcripts were the template for amplifying TCR beta CDR3 regions. The HTBI primer set served for first-round RT-PCR of the TCR CDR3. A single record per CDR3 protein comes from TCRdb applying MiXCR to the multiplex PCR reads. The table lists some 500,000 distinct CDR3 sequences, approximately 25% of them singletons, with 11% in the top ten. The sample taken for sequencing was blood. The receptors here all came from a woman in her twenties or thirties with Graves' ophthalmopathy.

CDR3 amino acids: CASSLGLAGGETYEQYF. The CDR3 bases are TGTGCCAGCAGTTTGGGACTAGCGGGGGGAGAAACCTACGAGCAGTACTTC. The J gene is TRBJ2-7, the V gene TRBV6-2 or TRBV6-3; 15 positions agree with TRBD2. CDR1 MNHEY and CDR2 SVGEGT come from the germline V gene. CDR3 length: 17 amino acids. V trimming: 4 bases; J trimming: 2 bases; junction bases outside the gene matches: 6.

This clonotype was recorded at least ten times. The chain joins TRBV18 to TRBJ2-6; D is ambiguous. This CDR3 is built from 14 residues. Looked up from germline, CDR1 is KGHSH and CDR2 is LQKENI. V dropped 3 bases and J dropped 0 bases, with 3 bases sitting between them. CDR3 sequence (DNA): TGTGCCAGCTCACCCGACTCTGGGGCCAACGTCCTGACTTTC. It specifies CASSPDSGANVLTF.

This chain links TRBV28 with TRBJ1-5; D is possibly TRBD1 (5 bases). The V gene's germline CDR1 is MDHEN and CDR2 SYDVKM. V dropped 3 bases and J dropped 0 bases, with 12 bases sitting between them. The length of the CDR3 is 16 residues. The CDR3 reads CASSFPPGTSNQPQHF. The CDR3 coding sequence is TGTGCCAGCAGTTTTCCGCCAGGGACTAGCAATCAGCCCCAGCATTTT.

This clonotype was seen a single time. V usage is TRBV6-1 and J usage is TRBJ2-5, with D possibly being TRBD2 (6 bases). Germline CDR1 MNHNS, CDR2 SASEGT. V lost 10 bases and J lost 4, with 13 bases in between. The CDR3 totals 12 residues. CDR3 residues: CATARGVETQYF. The CDR3 coding sequence is TGTGCCACCGCGCGGGGCGTAGAGACCCAGTACTTC.

This clonotype has ten or more counts. The chain recombines TRBV10-3 with TRBJ1-1, with TRBD1 matching over 8 bases. Germline trimming cut 0 bases from V and 3 bases from J; bases unmatched to any gene: 6. Germline values: CDR1 ENHRY, CDR2 SYGVKD. This CDR3 comprises 16 residues. In DNA form, the CDR3 reads TGTGCCATCAGTGAGTCTCCCCAGGGGGCGTACACTGAAGCTTTCTTT. Encoded protein: CAISESPQGAYTEAFF.

The chain uses TRBV12-3 or TRBV12-4 and TRBJ1-1, with unresolved D. Deletions cut 2 bases from V and 1 base from J, with 11 bases between. CDR3 size: 15 residues. The DNA of the CDR3 is TGTGCCAGCAGTTTACTTAGCCCCCCGAACACTGAAGCTTTCTTT. It yields the protein CASSLLSPPNTEAFF.

This clonotype was seen many times. V usage is TRBV19 and J usage is TRBJ2-7; 12 positions agree with TRBD1. V dropped 6 bases and J dropped 7; count of bases not matched to a gene: 7. CDR3 length: 14 residues. Per the germline V gene, CDR1 is LNHDA and CDR2 is SQIVND (reference sequence). CDR3 bases: TGTGCCAGTAGCCGGGACAGGGGGCCGAGTGAGCAGTACTTC. This translates into CASSRDRGPSEQYF. The full variable domain, with the rest looked up from reference TRBV19 and TRBJ2-7, is DGGITQSPKYLFRKEGQNVTLSCEQNLNHDAMYWYRQDPGQGLRLIYYSQIVNDFQKGDIAEGYSVSREKKESFPLTVTSAQKNPTAFYLCASSRDRGPSEQYFGPGTRLTVT.

This clonotype has just a few counts. The rearrangement uses TRBV19 and TRBJ1-1; weak D call: TRBD1 (5 bases). This CDR3 region has 14 residues. Per the germline V gene, CDR1 is LNHDA and CDR2 is SQIVND (reference sequence). Trimming stripped 7 bases from V and 5 bases from J, with 17 bases between. CDR3 DNA: TGTGCCAGTATGGGAGGAGGGGCTCGGACTGAAGCTTTCTTT. Encoded protein: CASMGGGARTEAFF.

The sample holds many counts of this clonotype. The chain has TRBV18 and TRBJ1-1; D possibly corresponds to TRBD1 (5 bases). From germline, CDR1 is KGHSH and CDR2 LQKENI. Trimming removed 3 bases from V and 4 bases from J, with 9 bases in between. This CDR3 has 13 amino acids. The CDR3 region is CASSPLRGTEAFF. CDR3 sequence (DNA): TGTGCCAGCTCACCGTTAAGGGGCACTGAAGCTTTCTTT. The whole variable domain, remainder taken from reference TRBV18 and TRBJ1-1, is NAGVMQNPRHLVRRRGQEARLRCSPMKGHSHVYWYRQLPEEGLKFMVYLQKENIIDESGMPKERFSAEFPKEGPSILRIQQVVRGDSAAYFCASSPLRGTEAFFGQGTRLTVV.